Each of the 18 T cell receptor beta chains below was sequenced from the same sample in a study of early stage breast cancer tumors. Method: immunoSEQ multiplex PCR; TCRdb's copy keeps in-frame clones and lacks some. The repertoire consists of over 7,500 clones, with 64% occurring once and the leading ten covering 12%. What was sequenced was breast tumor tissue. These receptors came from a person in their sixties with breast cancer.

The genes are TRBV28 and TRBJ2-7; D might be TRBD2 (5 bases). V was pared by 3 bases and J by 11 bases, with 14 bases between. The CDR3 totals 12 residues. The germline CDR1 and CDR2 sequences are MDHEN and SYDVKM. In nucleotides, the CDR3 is TGTGCCAGCAGTTTTTTATCCCTAGCAAAGTACTTC. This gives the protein CASSFLSLAKYF.

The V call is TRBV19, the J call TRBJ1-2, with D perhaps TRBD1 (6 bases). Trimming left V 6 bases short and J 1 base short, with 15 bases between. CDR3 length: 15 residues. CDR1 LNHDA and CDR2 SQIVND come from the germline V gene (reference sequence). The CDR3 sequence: CASSSNRVNNYGYTF. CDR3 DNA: TGTGCCAGTAGCAGTAACAGGGTCAATAACTATGGCTACACCTTC.

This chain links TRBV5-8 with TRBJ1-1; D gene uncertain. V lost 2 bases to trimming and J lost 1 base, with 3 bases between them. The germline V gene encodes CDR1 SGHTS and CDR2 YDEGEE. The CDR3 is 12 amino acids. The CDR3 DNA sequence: TGTGCCAGCAGCTTTTGGAACACTGAAGCTTTCTTT. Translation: CASSFWNTEAFF.

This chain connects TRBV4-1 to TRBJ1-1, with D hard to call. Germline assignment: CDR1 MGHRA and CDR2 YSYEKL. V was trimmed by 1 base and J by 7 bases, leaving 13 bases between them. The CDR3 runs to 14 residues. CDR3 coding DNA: TGCGCCAGCAGCCAAGCCCCGTCGGTGGGTGAAGCTTTCTTT. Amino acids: CASSQAPSVGEAFF.

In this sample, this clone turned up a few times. The CDR3 DNA follows: TGTGCCAGTAGTATAACAGGGGAAAATGCCGAGCAGTACTTC. It codes for CASSITGENAEQYF. The chain employs TRBV19 and TRBJ2-7, with 7 bases fitting TRBD1. Losses at the gene ends were 2 bases for V and 6 bases for J; bases not matched to a gene: 7. The CDR3 is made up of 14 amino acids. The V gene's germline CDR1 is LNHDA and CDR2 SQIVND (reference sequence).

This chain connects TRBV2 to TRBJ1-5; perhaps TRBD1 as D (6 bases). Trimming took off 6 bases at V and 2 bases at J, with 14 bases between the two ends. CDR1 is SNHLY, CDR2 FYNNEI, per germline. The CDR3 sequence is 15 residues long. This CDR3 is CASRTGRVGNQPQHF. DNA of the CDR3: TGTGCCAGCAGGACAGGCCGGGTCGGCAATCAGCCCCAGCATTTT.

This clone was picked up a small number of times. DNA for the CDR3: TGTGCCAGCTCACTATCGGAGGGAAGAAGGAAGACCCAGTACTTC. Its protein is CASSLSEGRRKTQYF. This rearrangement joins TRBV18 to TRBJ2-5; D possibly corresponds to TRBD2 (6 bases). The CDR3 runs 15 residues. V was trimmed by 4 bases and J by 6 bases, leaving 18 bases between them. CDR1 and CDR2 from the germline V gene are KGHSH and LQKENI.

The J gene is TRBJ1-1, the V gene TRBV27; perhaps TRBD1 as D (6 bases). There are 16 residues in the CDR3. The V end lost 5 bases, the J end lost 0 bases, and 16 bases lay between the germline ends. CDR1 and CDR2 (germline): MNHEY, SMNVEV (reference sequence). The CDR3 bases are TGTGCCAGCAGTACGGACAGACACTACATGAACACTGAAGCTTTCTTT. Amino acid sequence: CASSTDRHYMNTEAFF.

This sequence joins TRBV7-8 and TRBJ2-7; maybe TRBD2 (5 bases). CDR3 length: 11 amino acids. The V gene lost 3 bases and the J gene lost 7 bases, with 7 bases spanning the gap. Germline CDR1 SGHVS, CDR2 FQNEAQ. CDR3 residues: CASSFGEEQYF. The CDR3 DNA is TGTGCCAGCAGCTTCGGGGAAGAGCAGTACTTC.

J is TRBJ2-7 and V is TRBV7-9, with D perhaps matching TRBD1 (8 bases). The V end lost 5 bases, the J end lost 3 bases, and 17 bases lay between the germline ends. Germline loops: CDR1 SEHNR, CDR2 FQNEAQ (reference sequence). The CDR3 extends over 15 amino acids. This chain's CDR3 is CASSQGQGGGYEQYF. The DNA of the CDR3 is TGTGCCAGCAGCCAAGGACAGGGAGGGGGCTACGAGCAGTACTTC.

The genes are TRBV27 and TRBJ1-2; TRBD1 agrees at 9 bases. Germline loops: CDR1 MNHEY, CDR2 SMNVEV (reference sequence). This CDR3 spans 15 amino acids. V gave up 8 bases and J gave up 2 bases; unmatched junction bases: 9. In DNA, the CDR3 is TGTGCCAGCGGAACACAGGGGGCATCCAACTATGGCTACACCTTC. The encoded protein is CASGTQGASNYGYTF.

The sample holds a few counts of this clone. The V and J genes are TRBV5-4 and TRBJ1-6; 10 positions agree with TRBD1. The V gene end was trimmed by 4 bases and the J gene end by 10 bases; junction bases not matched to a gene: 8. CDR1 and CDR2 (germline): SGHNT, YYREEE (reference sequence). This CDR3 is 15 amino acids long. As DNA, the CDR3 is TGTGCCAGCAGCCGAACTGGGGACAGGGGCTCACCCCTCCACTTT. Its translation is CASSRTGDRGSPLHF.

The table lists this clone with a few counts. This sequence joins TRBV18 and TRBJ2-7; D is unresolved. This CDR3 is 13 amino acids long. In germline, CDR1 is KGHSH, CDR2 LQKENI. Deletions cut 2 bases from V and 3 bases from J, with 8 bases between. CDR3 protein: CASSPAIYYEQYF. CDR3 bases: TGTGCCAGCTCACCAGCTATTTACTACGAGCAGTACTTC.

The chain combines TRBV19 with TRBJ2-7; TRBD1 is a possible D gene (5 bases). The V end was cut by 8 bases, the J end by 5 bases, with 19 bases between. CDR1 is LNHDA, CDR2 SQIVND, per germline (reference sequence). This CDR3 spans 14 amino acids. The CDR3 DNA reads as TGTGCCAGTCGAGGCCCAGGGTTTTCCGACGAGCAGTACTTC. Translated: CASRGPGFSDEQYF.

The CDR3 DNA follows: TGTGCCAGCAGTGGCGACTCCGATGCGGATACGCAGTATTTT. It yields the protein CASSGDSDADTQYF. The chain employs TRBV6-5 and TRBJ2-3; D not resolved. V was clipped by 5 bases and J by 6 bases, with 15 bases between them. The CDR3 is made up of 14 amino acids. The germline V gene encodes CDR1 MNHEY and CDR2 SVGAGI.

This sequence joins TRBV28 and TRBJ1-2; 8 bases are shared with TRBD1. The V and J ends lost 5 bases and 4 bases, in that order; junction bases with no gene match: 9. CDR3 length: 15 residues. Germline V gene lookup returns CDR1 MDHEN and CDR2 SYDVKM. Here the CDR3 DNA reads TGTGCCAGCAGTACAAGACAGGGGCGAGGCTATGGCTACACCTTC. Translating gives CASSTRQGRGYGYTF.

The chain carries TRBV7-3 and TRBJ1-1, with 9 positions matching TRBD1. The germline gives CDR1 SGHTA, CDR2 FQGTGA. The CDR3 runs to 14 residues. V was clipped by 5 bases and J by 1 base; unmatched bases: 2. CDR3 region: CASSPQGANTEAFF. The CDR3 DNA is TGTGCCAGCAGCCCACAGGGGGCGAACACTGAAGCTTTCTTT.

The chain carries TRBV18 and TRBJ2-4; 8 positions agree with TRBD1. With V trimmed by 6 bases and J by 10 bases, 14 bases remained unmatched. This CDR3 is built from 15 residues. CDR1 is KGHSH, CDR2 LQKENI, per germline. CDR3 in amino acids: CASSQGATGVSIQYF. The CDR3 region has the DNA TGTGCCAGCTCCCAGGGGGCCACCGGGGTTTCGATTCAGTACTTC.